The 9 T cell receptor beta chains below come from one sample, sequenced in a study of vaccination and CD4 T cells after COVID-19. The treatment is: approximately 10-day PBMC culture with coronavirus spike peptide pools or control peptides (ViraFEST assay). Sequencing of DNA taken from cultured CD4+ T cells relied on the Oncomine TCR Beta short-read assay. TCRdb redid the calling of the PCR reads with MiXCR, one entry per CDR3 protein. The sample holds approximately 17,000 distinct CDR3 sequences, 65% to 80% seen once. These receptors' targets are unknown. Sequences were obtained from CD4+ T cells from blood, cultured in vitro. Source of these receptors: a human donor who had recovered from COVID-19.

This clonotype was picked up one time. The rearrangement uses TRBV5-3 and TRBJ2-3; unclear D gene. TRBV5-3 is identified as an open reading frame with a role that is uncertain. The length of the CDR3 is 13 residues. Trimming took 0 bases from V and 1 from J, leaving 3 bases between them. CDR3 sequence (DNA): TGTGCCAGAAGCTTGGGGGGCACAGATACGCAGTATTTT. Protein: CARSLGGTDTQYF.

The chain uses TRBV20-1 and TRBJ2-3; 10 bases align to TRBD2. V dropped 6 bases and J dropped 5; count of bases not matched to a gene: 5. The CDR3 totals 13 residues. Germline V CDR1 and CDR2: DFQATT, SNEGSKA (reference sequence). DNA of the CDR3: TGCAGTGCGAAGCGGGGGGGGGTAGATACGCAGTATTTT. This encodes CSAKRGGVDTQYF.

The chain employs TRBV7-9 and TRBJ1-1; 9 bases line up with TRBD1. The CDR3 has 14 residues. The J segment lost 6 bases and the V segment lost 6 bases, leaving 8 bases of the junction unmatched. Germline V gene lookup returns CDR1 SEHNR and CDR2 FQNEAQ (reference sequence). The DNA for the CDR3 is TGTGCCAGCAGTCCGGACAGGGGAGCGGCTGAAGCTTTCTTT. Residues: CASSPDRGAAEAFF.

This chain links TRBV21-1 with TRBJ1-2. TRBV21-1 is deemed a pseudogene. This CDR3 comprises 13 residues. DNA of the CDR3: TGTGCCAGCAGCTTCGGACGCAACTATGGCTACACCTTC. Translating it yields CASSFGRNYGYTF.

V and J are TRBV10-1 and TRBJ1-6, with TRBD1 matching over 9 bases. CDR1 and CDR2 from the germline V gene are WNHNN and SYGVQD (reference sequence). The V segment lost 6 bases and the J segment 10 bases; nucleotides outside the gene matches: 4. The CDR3 totals 13 residues. CDR3 sequence reads: CASSPTGGSPLHF. The CDR3, as DNA: TGCGCCAGCAGCCCGACAGGGGGATCACCCCTCCACTTT.

This chain links TRBV6-2 or TRBV6-3 with TRBJ1-2; no firm D call. With 0 bases removed from V and 3 bases from J, the gap between germline ends came to 14 bases. CDR1 MNHEY and CDR2 SVGEGT come from the germline V gene. The CDR3 runs to 16 residues. CDR3 in amino acids: CASSYSLEKAHYGYTF. The CDR3 DNA is TGTGCCAGCAGTTACTCGTTAGAGAAGGCCCACTATGGCTACACCTTC.

The chain combines TRBV20-1 with TRBJ2-1, with D possibly being TRBD2 (6 bases). V was cut by 3 bases and J by 0 bases, with 9 bases left in between. The germline V gene encodes CDR1 DFQATT and CDR2 SNEGSKA (reference sequence). CDR3 length equals 14 residues. The chain's CDR3 is CSASSGSSYNEQFF. The CDR3 DNA follows: TGCAGTGCTAGTTCCGGGAGCTCCTACAATGAGCAGTTCTTC.

The V gene is TRBV6-5, the J gene TRBJ1-3; 7 bases are shared with TRBD1. Per the germline V gene, CDR1 is MNHEY and CDR2 is SVGAGI. Trimming cost V 4 bases and J 0 bases; bases outside gene matches: 3. The CDR3 contains 15 residues. CDR3 region: CASSSQGISGNTIYF. For the CDR3, the DNA is TGTGCCAGCAGTTCACAGGGGATCTCTGGAAACACCATATATTTT.

This chain uses TRBV28 with TRBJ1-5, with D unresolved. Germline assignment: CDR1 MDHEN and CDR2 SYDVKM. This CDR3 region has 12 residues. V shed 10 bases and J shed 11 bases, with 18 bases lying between them. CDR3 bases: TGTGCCACCGAAAGTCGATTTCGTGCCCAGCATTTT. Its translation: CATESRFRAQHF. Full variable domain (remainder filled in from reference TRBV28 and TRBJ1-5): DVKVTQSSRYLVKRTGEKVFLECVQDMDHENMFWYRQDPGLGLRLIYFSYDVKMKEKGDIPEGYSVSREKKERFSLILESASTNQTSMYLCATESRFRAQHFGDGTRLSIL.